A selection of T cell receptor beta chains follows, all from one sample in a study of T-cell reconstitution after alpha-beta-depleted transplantation in children. TCRdb re-called the PCR reads with MiXCR, one entry per CDR3 protein. The data contain some 830,000 distinct CDR3 sequences, roughly 15% of them singletons. The input for sequencing was PBMCs, mostly from graft donor cells, taken 360 days after TCRalphabeta/CD19-depleted stem cell transplant. These receptors came from a male patient under 18 who had a stem cell transplant for acute lymphoblastic leukemia, so the T cells may come from the graft donor. The CDR3 runs from the conserved cysteine through the conserved F or W. The D gene is left open where the match is weak. Size tells how often a clone was seen (once, few, many) or the class of an expanded clone, and some rows leave it out.

length,D,size,J,V,CDR3,DNA
13,.,few,TRBJ1-5,TRBV24-1,CATSAPFGQPQHF,TGTGCCACCAGTGCCCCGTTCGGGCAGCCCCAGCATTTT
15,.,few,TRBJ2-5,TRBV20-1,CSARAGAANQETQYF,TGCAGTGCTAGAGCAGGGGCTGCCAACCAAGAGACCCAGTACTTC
15,TRBD1,few,TRBJ2-5,TRBV12-3/TRBV12-4,CASSPTGSEVGTQYF,TGTGCCAGCAGTCCGACAGGGTCAGAGGTCGGGACCCAGTACTTC
14,TRBD1,.,TRBJ2-7,TRBV4-1,CASSQADRTYEQYF,TGCGCCAGCAGCCAAGCGGACAGGACCTACGAGCAGTACTTC
17,TRBD1,few,TRBJ1-2,TRBV20-1,CSAPYRDRLYLNYGYTF,TGCAGTGCTCCGTACCGGGACAGATTATACCTTAACTATGGCTACACCTTC
16,TRBD2,many,TRBJ2-7,TRBV12-3/TRBV12-4,CASSPGLAGVTVEQYF,TGTGCCAGCAGTCCTGGACTAGCGGGAGTCACCGTGGAGCAGTACTTC
13,.,.,TRBJ2-3,TRBV4-1,CASSLLVTDTQYF,TGCGCCAGCAGCCTTCTCGTCACAGATACGCAGTATTTT
14,.,few,TRBJ2-2,TRBV7-8,CASSLNYRDGELFF,TGTGCCAGCAGCCTTAACTACAGGGATGGGGAGCTGTTTTTT
15,TRBD2,many,TRBJ2-1,TRBV12-3/TRBV12-4,CASSLTSGRAGEQFF,TGTGCCAGCAGTCTAACTAGCGGGAGGGCCGGTGAGCAGTTCTTC
12,TRBD2,many,TRBJ2-7,TRBV12-3/TRBV12-4,CASSETSVEQYF,TGTGCCAGCAGTGAGACTAGCGTCGAGCAGTACTTC
14,TRBD1,few,TRBJ1-2,TRBV7-6,CASSLAGTGQRYTF,TGTGCCAGCAGCTTAGCCGGGACAGGCCAACGCTACACCTTC
16,TRBD2,.,TRBJ2-5,TRBV6-2/TRBV6-3,CASSFVRTSGKETQYF,TGTGCCAGCAGTTTTGTGAGGACTAGCGGGAAGGAGACCCAGTACTTC
12,.,.,TRBJ1-1,TRBV7-9,CASRSMNTEAFF,TGTGCCAGCAGATCCATGAACACTGAAGCTTTCTTT
14,.,few,TRBJ1-2,TRBV7-8,CASSFDEANYGYTF,TGTGCCAGCAGCTTCGACGAAGCTAACTATGGCTACACCTTC
11,TRBD2,few,TRBJ2-1,TRBV19,CASLKRGEQFF,TGTGCCAGCCTGAAGCGGGGTGAGCAGTTCTTC
15,.,many,TRBJ2-2,TRBV5-1,CASLPAAGHTGELFF,TGCGCCAGCCTCCCCGCGGCAGGGCACACCGGGGAGCTGTTTTTT
13,.,once,TRBJ1-5,TRBV9,CASSPTDGQPQHF,TGTGCCAGCAGCCCGACAGACGGTCAGCCCCAGCATTTT
14,.,few,TRBJ2-3,TRBV25-1,CASTPGGNQDTQYF,TGTGCCAGCACTCCGGGCGGGAATCAAGATACGCAGTATTTT
14,.,.,TRBJ2-3,TRBV9,CASSVVTSTDTQYF,TGTGCCAGCAGCGTAGTGACCAGCACAGATACGCAGTATTTT
13,TRBD1,many,TRBJ2-3,TRBV29-1,CSARQGITDTQYF,TGCAGCGCCCGACAGGGGATCACAGATACGCAGTATTTT
14,.,many,TRBJ2-1,TRBV7-2,CASSLVTNYNEQFF,TGTGCCAGCAGTCTCGTGACTAACTACAATGAGCAGTTCTTC
16,.,.,TRBJ2-4,TRBV4-1,CASSQEGGLAKNIQYF,TGCGCCAGCAGCCAAGAAGGTGGTCTAGCCAAAAACATTCAGTACTTC
15,.,few,TRBJ2-1,TRBV12-3/TRBV12-4,CASSFVGLGTDEQFF,TGTGCCAGCAGTTTCGTTGGGCTGGGCACGGATGAGCAGTTCTTC
15,.,few,TRBJ2-1,TRBV20-1,CSARDVTRDYNEQFF,TGCAGTGCTAGAGATGTGACCCGCGATTACAATGAGCAGTTCTTC
14,.,.,TRBJ2-3,TRBV12-3/TRBV12-4,CASRFRPGADTQYF,TGTGCCAGCAGATTCCGACCGGGGGCAGATACGCAGTATTTT
18,TRBD2,.,TRBJ2-3,TRBV7-8,CASSSQRLAGGPPDTQYF,TGTGCCAGCAGCTCTCAACGACTAGCGGGAGGGCCACCAGATACGCAGTATTTT